A single sample is the source of the 14 T cell receptor beta chains below, sequenced in a study of blood T cell repertoires in COVID-19 (dated by TCRdb to 2018 to 2021). Library creation used the immunoSEQ multiplex PCR assay. In TCRdb, the immuneACCESS table is reduced to in-frame sequences with V and J assigned. These tables do not hold every clone; where another copy was compared, an unresolved V gene accounts for under half, and the others remain unexplained. The sample records fewer than 25,000 clones, roughly 88% of which are singletons. The ten most abundant clones make up approximately 2.6% of the sample. Sequenced input: peripheral blood. The receptors were sampled from a man between 70 and 80 years old with acute or convalescent COVID-19.

The V gene is TRBV7-2, the J gene TRBJ2-1; 10 nucleotides match TRBD1. The ends lost 5 bases at V and 8 bases at J; junction bases unmatched: 9. CDR1 and CDR2 (germline): SGHTA, FQGNSA. The CDR3 is 15 amino acids. The CDR3: CASSRRQGAGDEQFF. DNA of the CDR3: TGTGCCAGCAGCCGTCGACAGGGGGCTGGCGATGAGCAGTTCTTC.

The chain is built from TRBV11-2 and TRBJ1-2; D is unresolved. Trimming removed 3 bases at V and 0 bases at J, with 5 bases between. This CDR3 region has 13 residues. Germline V gives CDR1 SGHAT, CDR2 FQNNGV. CDR3 in amino acids: CASSLSSNYGYTF. In DNA form, the CDR3 reads TGTGCCAGCAGCTTGTCTTCTAACTATGGCTACACCTTC.

The chain carries TRBV3-1 (or the pseudogene TRBV3-2) and TRBJ2-7; 11 bases match TRBD2. This CDR3 contains 16 residues. V lost 1 base, J lost 3 bases, and 5 bases stayed unmatched. Per germline, CDR1 LGHDT and CDR2 YNNKEL (reference sequence). In nucleotides, the CDR3 is TGTGCCAGCAGCCAAGTGAGGACTAGCGGGCGCTACGAGCAGTACTTC. This encodes CASSQVRTSGRYEQYF.

CDR3 sequence reads: CASSFFQATNEKLFF. In nucleotides, the CDR3 is TGTGCCAGCAGCTTTTTTCAGGCAACTAATGAAAAACTGTTTTTT. The chain links TRBV2 to TRBJ1-4; no clear D gene. Per germline, CDR1 SNHLY and CDR2 FYNNEI. The CDR3 loop spans 15 amino acids. The V end lost 6 bases, the J end lost 0 bases, and 11 bases lay between the germline ends. Variable domain in full (rest from reference TRBV2 and TRBJ1-4): EPEVTQTPSHQVTQMGQEVILRCVPISNHLYFYWYRQILGQKVEFLVSFYNNEISEKSEIFDDQFSVERPDGSNFTLKIRSTKLEDSAMYFCASSFFQATNEKLFFGSGTQLSVL.

The chain links TRBV18 to TRBJ2-7, with TRBD2 identical over 10 bases. Looked up from germline, CDR1 is KGHSH and CDR2 is LQKENI. This CDR3 contains 15 residues. The V and J ends lost 2 bases and 2 bases, in that order; junction bases with no gene match: 3. CDR3 nucleotides: TGTGCCAGCTCACCAGACCTAGCGGGAGCCTACGAGCAGTACTTC. This sequence encodes CASSPDLAGAYEQYF.

V and J are TRBV9 and TRBJ2-7; 10 positions agree with TRBD2. The V gene end was trimmed by 3 bases and the J gene end by 0 bases; junction bases not matched to a gene: 3. In germline, CDR1 is SGDLS, CDR2 YYNGEE. This CDR3 is built from 15 residues. The CDR3 sequence is CASSATSGSSYEQYF. CDR3 in DNA: TGTGCCAGCAGCGCGACTAGCGGGTCCTCCTACGAGCAGTACTTC.

The CDR3, as DNA: TGCGCCAGCAGCTTTAGGGCTTGGCCAGGGGGGTTCCAAGAGACCCAGTACTTC. This codes for CASSFRAWPGGFQETQYF. J is TRBJ2-5 and V is TRBV5-1; maybe TRBD1 (7 bases). The germline V gene has CDR1 SGHRS and CDR2 YFSETQ. Trimming took off 2 bases at V and 1 base at J, with 21 bases between the two ends. The CDR3 sequence is 18 residues long. The full variable domain, rest sourced from reference TRBV5-1 and TRBJ2-5, is KAGVTQTPRYLIKTRGQQVTLSCSPISGHRSVSWYQQTPGQGLQFLFEYFSETQRNKGNFPGRFSGRQFSNSRSEMNVSTLELGDSALYLCASSFRAWPGGFQETQYFGPGTRLLVL.

This chain uses TRBV3-1 (or the pseudogene TRBV3-2) with TRBJ2-3; 7 bases are shared with TRBD1. Germline lookup yields CDR1 LGHDT and CDR2 YNNKEL (reference sequence). With 1 base clipped from V and 5 bases from J, the junction kept 6 bases outside the gene matches. The CDR3 is 15 amino acids. The CDR3 bases are TGTGCCAGCAGCCAAGGAGGGGGCTCAGGAGATACGCAGTATTTT. Translated: CASSQGGGSGDTQYF.

The chain carries TRBV12-3 or TRBV12-4 and TRBJ2-5; D is ambiguous. V dropped 6 bases and J dropped 1 base, with 9 bases sitting between them. This CDR3 has 13 amino acids. The CDR3 here is CASRLEAQETQYF. The CDR3 DNA reads TGTGCCAGCAGGCTTGAGGCCCAAGAGACCCAGTACTTC.

The chain is built from TRBV10-3 and TRBJ1-2; the D gene is possibly TRBD1 (6 bases). CDR1 and CDR2 from the germline V gene are ENHRY and SYGVKD. This CDR3 comprises 13 residues. V was clipped by 11 bases and J by 1 base, with 14 bases between them. The CDR3 DNA is TGTGCCGGATCAGAGGACAGTAACTATGGCTACACCTTC. This gives the protein CAGSEDSNYGYTF.

J is TRBJ2-5 and V is TRBV4-1, with D possibly TRBD2 on 5 matching bases. The germline gives CDR1 MGHRA, CDR2 YSYEKL. The CDR3 extends over 15 amino acids. Trimming stripped 0 bases from V and 4 bases from J, with 12 bases between. The CDR3 coding sequence is TGCGCCAGCAGCCAAGATGTGAGGGAACGAGAGACCCAGTACTTC. Residues: CASSQDVRERETQYF.

The chain has TRBV28 and TRBJ2-7, with no clear D. The CDR3 spans 14 residues. The V and J ends lost 2 bases and 2 bases respectively, with 10 bases between them. Per germline, CDR1 MDHEN and CDR2 SYDVKM. CDR3 sequence: CASSLTAPTYEQYF. The CDR3 DNA reads TGTGCCAGCAGTTTAACAGCCCCGACCTACGAGCAGTACTTC.

The V and J genes are TRBV9 and TRBJ1-1; 8 bases agree with TRBD1. J was trimmed by 11 bases and V by 4 bases; bases with no gene match: 4. This CDR3 is 11 amino acids long. CDR1 SGDLS and CDR2 YYNGEE come from the germline V gene. CDR3 bases: TGTGCCAGCAGCACAGGGGGGAGGGCTTTCTTT. This gives the protein CASSTGGRAFF.

V gene TRBV11-2 combines with J gene TRBJ1-5; a possible D gene is TRBD1 (5 bases). Germline values: CDR1 SGHAT, CDR2 FQNNGV. The V and J ends lost 1 base and 7 bases respectively, with 11 bases between them. CDR3 length: 14 amino acids. CDR3 in DNA: TGTGCCAGCAGCTTAGGGACACAGCGACAGCCCCAGCATTTT. It is translated as CASSLGTQRQPQHF.